These T cell receptor beta chains were read from a single sample in a study of OX40 agonist ivuxolimab in advanced cancers. Sequencing was performed with immunoSEQ multiplex PCR; in TCRdb, only in-frame clones are kept and a portion is missing. Counted here are fewer than 70,000 clones, more than 70% occurring once; the ten biggest clones make up approximately 6.1%. The sequencing here drew on CD4+ or CD8+ T cells sorted from blood, taken in a trial of the OX40 agonist ivuxolimab. The receptors originated from an adult with an advanced solid tumor such as melanoma, head and neck, liver or kidney cancer. The CDR3 runs from the conserved cysteine through the conserved F or W. Each record gives: D gene, clone size, CDR3 length, J gene, V gene, CDR3 DNA, CDR3 protein. D genes are given only for firm matches. Size tells how often a clone was seen (once, few, many) or the class of an expanded clone, and some rows leave it out.

d_call: TRBD1; clone_size: .; cdr3_length: 16; j_call: TRBJ1-5; v_call: TRBV2; cdr3_nt: TGTGCCAGCAGCTGGGACAGGGGGTTCCCCAATCAGCCCCAGCATTTT; cdr3_aa: CASSWDRGFPNQPQHF
d_call: .; clone_size: .; cdr3_length: 15; j_call: TRBJ1-1; v_call: TRBV23-1; cdr3_nt: TGCGCCAGCAGTCAATCGTTCGGGCTGAACACTGAAGCTTTCTTT; cdr3_aa: CASSQSFGLNTEAFF
d_call: TRBD1; clone_size: .; cdr3_length: 14; j_call: TRBJ1-1; v_call: TRBV5-1; cdr3_nt: TGCGCCAGCAGCGACGGGACAGGGGACACTGAAGCTTTCTTT; cdr3_aa: CASSDGTGDTEAFF
d_call: .; clone_size: .; cdr3_length: 17; j_call: TRBJ2-1; v_call: TRBV2; cdr3_nt: TGTGCCAGCAGCTTAATACGCGGGCCTTCTTCCTACAATGAGCAGTTCTTC; cdr3_aa: CASSLIRGPSSYNEQFF
d_call: .; clone_size: few; cdr3_length: 12; j_call: TRBJ1-2; v_call: TRBV25-1; cdr3_nt: TGTGCCAGCAGAAGCAGGGTGTCTGGCTACACCTTC; cdr3_aa: CASRSRVSGYTF
d_call: TRBD1; clone_size: .; cdr3_length: 15; j_call: TRBJ1-2; v_call: TRBV28; cdr3_nt: TGTGCCAGCAGTGAACCGGGACAGGGATTCTATGGCTACACCTTC; cdr3_aa: CASSEPGQGFYGYTF
d_call: .; clone_size: .; cdr3_length: 12; j_call: TRBJ2-3; v_call: TRBV9; cdr3_nt: TGTGCCAGCAGCCCGGCGGGGGATACGCAGTATTTT; cdr3_aa: CASSPAGDTQYF
d_call: .; clone_size: .; cdr3_length: 13; j_call: TRBJ1-3; v_call: TRBV7-2; cdr3_nt: TGTGCCAGCAGCTCAACGGCTGGAAACACCATATATTTT; cdr3_aa: CASSSTAGNTIYF
d_call: TRBD2; clone_size: .; cdr3_length: 15; j_call: TRBJ2-3; v_call: TRBV7-2; cdr3_nt: TGTGCCAGCAGCTTTTCTGGGACTAACACAGATACGCAGTATTTT; cdr3_aa: CASSFSGTNTDTQYF
d_call: .; clone_size: .; cdr3_length: 16; j_call: TRBJ2-3; v_call: TRBV7-2; cdr3_nt: TGTGCCAGCAGCTTAGAAACGGGTCACCGCACAGATACGCAGTATTTT; cdr3_aa: CASSLETGHRTDTQYF
d_call: .; clone_size: .; cdr3_length: 10; j_call: TRBJ2-7; v_call: TRBV2; cdr3_nt: TGTGCCAGCGGGGACTACGAGCAGTACTTC; cdr3_aa: CASGDYEQYF
d_call: .; clone_size: .; cdr3_length: 13; j_call: TRBJ2-3; v_call: TRBV10-3; cdr3_nt: TGTGCCATCATGGTACGGGGCTTGGATACGCAGTATTTT; cdr3_aa: CAIMVRGLDTQYF
d_call: TRBD2; clone_size: .; cdr3_length: 15; j_call: TRBJ2-1; v_call: TRBV29-1; cdr3_nt: TGCAGCGCCGACCAAGCGGGGGCCTCCTACAATGAGCAGTTCTTC; cdr3_aa: CSADQAGASYNEQFF
d_call: .; clone_size: .; cdr3_length: 14; j_call: TRBJ2-5; v_call: TRBV11-3; cdr3_nt: TGTGCCAGCAGCTTAGCGGGTCCCCAAGAGACCCAGTACTTC; cdr3_aa: CASSLAGPQETQYF
d_call: .; clone_size: few; cdr3_length: 13; j_call: TRBJ1-2; v_call: TRBV7-2; cdr3_nt: TGTGCCAGCAGCTTAGAGGGGTTCTATGGCTACACCTTC; cdr3_aa: CASSLEGFYGYTF
d_call: .; clone_size: .; cdr3_length: 12; j_call: TRBJ2-7; v_call: TRBV10-3; cdr3_nt: TGTGCCATCAGTCAACAGGGATACGAGCAGTACTTC; cdr3_aa: CAISQQGYEQYF
d_call: .; clone_size: .; cdr3_length: 14; j_call: TRBJ2-7; v_call: TRBV27; cdr3_nt: TGTGCCAGCAGTCCCGGGACATCGGGGGCCGAGCAGTACTTC; cdr3_aa: CASSPGTSGAEQYF
d_call: TRBD1; clone_size: .; cdr3_length: 15; j_call: TRBJ2-2; v_call: TRBV19; cdr3_nt: TGTGCCAGTCAACCCTTTACAGGGGACACCGGGGAGCTGTTTTTT; cdr3_aa: CASQPFTGDTGELFF
d_call: .; clone_size: .; cdr3_length: 15; j_call: TRBJ2-2; v_call: TRBV18; cdr3_nt: TGTGCCAGCTCACCACGGTCCGGAGGGCCCGGGGAGCTGTTTTTT; cdr3_aa: CASSPRSGGPGELFF
d_call: .; clone_size: .; cdr3_length: 13; j_call: TRBJ2-5; v_call: TRBV2; cdr3_nt: TGTGCCAGCATAGGGGGGGGTCAAGAGACCCAGTACTTC; cdr3_aa: CASIGGGQETQYF
d_call: .; clone_size: .; cdr3_length: 14; j_call: TRBJ1-5; v_call: TRBV15; cdr3_nt: TGTGCCACCAGCAGAGGGGGCCCCAATCAGCCCCAGCATTTT; cdr3_aa: CATSRGGPNQPQHF
d_call: .; clone_size: .; cdr3_length: 16; j_call: TRBJ2-2; v_call: TRBV7-3; cdr3_nt: TGTGCCAGCAGCTCTACCGGGACACCGAACACCGGGGAGCTGTTTTTT; cdr3_aa: CASSSTGTPNTGELFF
d_call: .; clone_size: .; cdr3_length: 13; j_call: TRBJ2-5; v_call: TRBV11-2; cdr3_nt: TGTGCCAGCAGTTCAGGGGTACAAGAGACCCAGTACTTC; cdr3_aa: CASSSGVQETQYF
d_call: .; clone_size: .; cdr3_length: 14; j_call: TRBJ2-7; v_call: TRBV5-8; cdr3_nt: TGTGCCAGCAGCTTGGCTGCGAGCTCCTACGAGCAGTACTTC; cdr3_aa: CASSLAASSYEQYF
d_call: .; clone_size: once; cdr3_length: 15; j_call: TRBJ1-4; v_call: TRBV7-2; cdr3_nt: TGTGCCAGCAGTTCCTTACAGGGAACCCATGAAAAACTGTTTTTT; cdr3_aa: CASSSLQGTHEKLFF
d_call: .; clone_size: few; cdr3_length: 15; j_call: TRBJ2-1; v_call: TRBV5-8; cdr3_nt: TGTGCCAGCAGCTTGTACCGGGGGACCTACAATGAGCAGTTCTTC; cdr3_aa: CASSLYRGTYNEQFF
d_call: TRBD1; clone_size: .; cdr3_length: 15; j_call: TRBJ2-2; v_call: TRBV15; cdr3_nt: TGTGCCACCAGCAGAATGGACAGGGACAGCGGGGAGCTGTTTTTT; cdr3_aa: CATSRMDRDSGELFF
d_call: TRBD1; clone_size: .; cdr3_length: 16; j_call: TRBJ2-5; v_call: TRBV14; cdr3_nt: TGTGCCAGCAGTACGAAGGGACAGGGGGCCTGGGAGACCCAGTACTTC; cdr3_aa: CASSTKGQGAWETQYF
d_call: .; clone_size: .; cdr3_length: 18; j_call: TRBJ2-7; v_call: TRBV7-2; cdr3_nt: TGTGCCAGCAGCAAAAACCCCGGACTCCGCCTGGGCTCCTACGAGCAGTACTTC; cdr3_aa: CASSKNPGLRLGSYEQYF
d_call: .; clone_size: .; cdr3_length: 14; j_call: TRBJ1-2; v_call: TRBV4-2; cdr3_nt: TGTGCCAGCAGCCAAGACACCGGGGACTATGGCTACACCTTC; cdr3_aa: CASSQDTGDYGYTF
d_call: TRBD1; clone_size: .; cdr3_length: 17; j_call: TRBJ2-5; v_call: TRBV5-1; cdr3_nt: TGCGCCAGCAGCTTGTATAATGGACAGGGATCCGGAGAGACCCAGTACTTC; cdr3_aa: CASSLYNGQGSGETQYF
d_call: .; clone_size: .; cdr3_length: 13; j_call: TRBJ2-7; v_call: TRBV6-1; cdr3_nt: TGTGCCACCACGCTTCCGGGACCTAATAAGCAGTACTTC; cdr3_aa: CATTLPGPNKQYF
d_call: .; clone_size: .; cdr3_length: 13; j_call: TRBJ1-1; v_call: TRBV6-5; cdr3_nt: TGTGCCAGCAGTTACTCTGAGGGGTATGAAGCTTTCTTT; cdr3_aa: CASSYSEGYEAFF
d_call: .; clone_size: .; cdr3_length: 15; j_call: TRBJ2-1; v_call: TRBV7-3; cdr3_nt: TGTGCCAGCAGTTTGCGGGCATCACTCTACAATGAGCAGTTCTTC; cdr3_aa: CASSLRASLYNEQFF
d_call: .; clone_size: .; cdr3_length: 15; j_call: TRBJ2-7; v_call: TRBV7-2; cdr3_nt: TGTGCCAGCAGCTTCTTCAGGGGTGTCTCCTACGAGCAGTACTTC; cdr3_aa: CASSFFRGVSYEQYF
d_call: .; clone_size: .; cdr3_length: 12; j_call: TRBJ1-1; v_call: TRBV19; cdr3_nt: TGTGCCAGTAGTATGCCAGCCCCTGAAGCTTTCTTT; cdr3_aa: CASSMPAPEAFF
d_call: .; clone_size: .; cdr3_length: 14; j_call: TRBJ1-2; v_call: TRBV6-5; cdr3_nt: TGTGCCAGCACCCGGATGGGCGGAGCTTATGGCTACACCTTC; cdr3_aa: CASTRMGGAYGYTF
d_call: TRBD1; clone_size: .; cdr3_length: 18; j_call: TRBJ1-3; v_call: TRBV4-2; cdr3_nt: TGTGCCAGCAGCCAAGATCTTAACAGGGGGCTCAGAGGAAACACCATATATTTT; cdr3_aa: CASSQDLNRGLRGNTIYF
d_call: .; clone_size: .; cdr3_length: 17; j_call: TRBJ1-2; v_call: TRBV14; cdr3_nt: TGTGCCAGCAGCCAAGATGAGATCCAGTCCTCGATCTATGGCTACACCTTC; cdr3_aa: CASSQDEIQSSIYGYTF
d_call: TRBD1; clone_size: .; cdr3_length: 14; j_call: TRBJ2-7; v_call: TRBV27; cdr3_nt: TGTGCCAGCAGTTTTGGACAGGGGCCCTACGAGCAGTACTTC; cdr3_aa: CASSFGQGPYEQYF
d_call: TRBD2; clone_size: .; cdr3_length: 16; j_call: TRBJ2-5; v_call: TRBV13; cdr3_nt: TGTGCCAGCAGCGCTTCCGGGACGGCGGGAGTGGAGACCCAGTACTTC; cdr3_aa: CASSASGTAGVETQYF
d_call: .; clone_size: .; cdr3_length: 14; j_call: TRBJ1-1; v_call: TRBV15; cdr3_nt: TGTGCCACCAGCAGAGACCTGCAACCCACTGAAGCTTTCTTT; cdr3_aa: CATSRDLQPTEAFF
d_call: TRBD1; clone_size: .; cdr3_length: 15; j_call: TRBJ2-1; v_call: TRBV19; cdr3_nt: TGTGCCAGTACCCAGGACAGGGGGCGATACAATGAGCAGTTCTTC; cdr3_aa: CASTQDRGRYNEQFF
d_call: .; clone_size: few; cdr3_length: 16; j_call: TRBJ1-2; v_call: TRBV30; cdr3_nt: TGTGCCTGGAGCTCTCGCCCGGGGGCGGTCAGCTATGGCTACACCTTC; cdr3_aa: CAWSSRPGAVSYGYTF
d_call: .; clone_size: .; cdr3_length: 19; j_call: TRBJ2-6; v_call: TRBV19; cdr3_nt: TGTGCCAGTAGCCGTCAGATGTTCAGGCCAAATACTGGGGCCAACGTCCTGACTTTC; cdr3_aa: CASSRQMFRPNTGANVLTF